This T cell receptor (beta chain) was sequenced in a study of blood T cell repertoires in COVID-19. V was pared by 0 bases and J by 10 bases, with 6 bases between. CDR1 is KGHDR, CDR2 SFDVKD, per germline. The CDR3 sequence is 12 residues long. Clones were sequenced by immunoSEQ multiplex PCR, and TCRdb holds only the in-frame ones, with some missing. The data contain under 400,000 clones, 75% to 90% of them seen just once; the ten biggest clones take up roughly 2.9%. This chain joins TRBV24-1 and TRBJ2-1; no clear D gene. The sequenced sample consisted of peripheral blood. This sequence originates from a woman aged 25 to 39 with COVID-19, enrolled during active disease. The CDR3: CATSDLDEEQFF. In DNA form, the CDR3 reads TGTGCCACCAGTGATTTGGATGAGGAGCAGTTCTTC.